The rows below give T cell receptor beta chains drawn from one sample of a study of Ad26.COV2.S vaccination and SARS-CoV-2 variants. Clones were read by immunoSEQ multiplex PCR, and TCRdb kept only the in-frame ones, dropping some. The sample shows around 86,000 clones, roughly 85% of them seen only once. The input for sequencing was peripheral blood, taken after recovery from COVID-19. The source of these receptors is a human donor who had recovered from COVID-19. Both conserved end residues are trimmed from each CDR3. Clone size is not always given. Where it is, it says once, few, many or a class for expanded clones.

clone_size j_call v_call cdr3_aa
. TRBJ2-7 TRBV19 ASRDLAGGREQY
. TRBJ2-2 TRBV9 ASSHQGSHVGELF
. TRBJ2-5 TRBV7-7 ASSSRTGGGETQY
. TRBJ2-3 TRBV27 ASTSPGGTETQY
few TRBJ2-2 TRBV9 ASSVSGAPNTGELF
once TRBJ1-3 TRBV24-1 ATSDLGGNTIY
. TRBJ2-1 TRBV28 ASSLSRGLAGNYRIDEQF
. TRBJ1-4 TRBV25-1 ASSQGEKLF
. TRBJ2-5 TRBV2 ASIIIPYQETQY
. TRBJ2-1 TRBV28 ASSLSGGRDNEQF
. TRBJ2-1 TRBV5-1 ASSSGFVGFRSYNEQF
. TRBJ2-1 TRBV20-1 SAIGRNEQF
. TRBJ1-5 TRBV4-1 ASSPDPYSNQPQH
. TRBJ2-1 TRBV19 ASSMKSTYNEQF
. TRBJ2-3 TRBV5-4 ASSLSPPQTQY
. TRBJ1-1 TRBV5-1 ASSLVGHANTEAF
. TRBJ1-2 TRBV14 ASSQGGTGGFGYT
. TRBJ2-1 TRBV5-5 ASSGMGQSTKNEQF
once TRBJ2-6 TRBV28 ASSVLQGATGANVLT
. TRBJ1-1 TRBV6-4 ASSPGTSGGDTEAF
. TRBJ1-5 TRBV20-1 SATGHQPQH
few TRBJ2-7 TRBV4-3 ASSQDRTSGSYEQY
. TRBJ2-2 TRBV27 ASSLVGYTGELF
. TRBJ2-1 TRBV7-9 ASSFSLNEQF
. TRBJ1-1 TRBV7-9 ASKPGTATEAF
. TRBJ2-1 TRBV7-9 ASSPSGLARNEQF
. TRBJ1-2 TRBV13 ASSLGRGGDGYT
. TRBJ2-5 TRBV9 ASSQPPGLAGGKYQETQY
. TRBJ1-3 TRBV11-3 ASSQPGQRSGNTIY
. TRBJ2-2 TRBV10-3 AMAAQTGGTGELF
. TRBJ2-7 TRBV27 ASSPGLAGPYEQY
. TRBJ2-2 TRBV11-2 ASSLDFSRGRGGELF
few TRBJ1-6 TRBV7-2 ASSLGTGYSSSPLH
. TRBJ2-7 TRBV11-2 ASSLAGKPYEQY
few TRBJ2-6 TRBV28 ASSSTGSGANVLT
. TRBJ2-1 TRBV15 ATSRDWGAEF
. TRBJ1-2 TRBV5-6 ASSLRQGFELSYGYT